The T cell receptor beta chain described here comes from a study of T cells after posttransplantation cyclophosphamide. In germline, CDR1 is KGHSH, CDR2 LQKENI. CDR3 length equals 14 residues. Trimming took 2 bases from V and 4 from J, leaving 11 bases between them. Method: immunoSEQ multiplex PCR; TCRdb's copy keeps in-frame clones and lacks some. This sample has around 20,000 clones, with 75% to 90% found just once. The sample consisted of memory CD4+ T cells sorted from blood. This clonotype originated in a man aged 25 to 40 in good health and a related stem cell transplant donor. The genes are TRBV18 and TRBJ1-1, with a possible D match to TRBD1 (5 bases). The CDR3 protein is CASSPFGGSTEAFF. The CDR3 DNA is TGTGCCAGCTCACCATTTGGGGGGAGCACTGAAGCTTTCTTT.